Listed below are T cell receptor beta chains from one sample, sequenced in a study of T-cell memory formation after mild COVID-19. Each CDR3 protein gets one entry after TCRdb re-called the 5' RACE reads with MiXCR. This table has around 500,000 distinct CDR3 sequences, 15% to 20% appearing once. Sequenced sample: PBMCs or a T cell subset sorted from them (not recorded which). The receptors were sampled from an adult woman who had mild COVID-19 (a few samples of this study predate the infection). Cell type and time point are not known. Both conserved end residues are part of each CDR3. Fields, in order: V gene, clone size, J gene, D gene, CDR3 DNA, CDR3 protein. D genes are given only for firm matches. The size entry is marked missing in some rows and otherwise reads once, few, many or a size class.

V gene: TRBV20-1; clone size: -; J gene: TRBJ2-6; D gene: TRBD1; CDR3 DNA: TGCAGTGCTAGAGATGGGACAGGGCTCGCGTCTGGGGCCAACGTCCTGACTTTC; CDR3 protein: CSARDGTGLASGANVLTF
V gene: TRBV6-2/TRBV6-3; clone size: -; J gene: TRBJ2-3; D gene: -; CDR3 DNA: TGTGCCAGCAGTCGGCCTCTGGGGGGCACAGATACGCAGTATTTT; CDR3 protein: CASSRPLGGTDTQYF
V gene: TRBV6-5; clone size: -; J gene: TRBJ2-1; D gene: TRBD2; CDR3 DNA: TGTGCCAGCAGTTATACCCAAGCGGGAGGGCCTTACAATGAGCAGTTCTTC; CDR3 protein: CASSYTQAGGPYNEQFF
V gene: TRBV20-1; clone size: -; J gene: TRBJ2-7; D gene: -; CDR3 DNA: TGCAGTGCTAGAGACTCTAGGCCCGAGCAGTACTTC; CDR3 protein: CSARDSRPEQYF
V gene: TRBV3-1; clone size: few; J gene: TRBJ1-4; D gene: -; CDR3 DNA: TGTGCCAGCAGCCCAGAACCGCGGGTTTTTGAAAAACTGTTTTTT; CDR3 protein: CASSPEPRVFEKLFF
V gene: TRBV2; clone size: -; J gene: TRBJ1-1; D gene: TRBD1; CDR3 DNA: TGTGCCAGCAGTGGGGACAGATTTAACACTGAAGCTTTCTTT; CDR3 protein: CASSGDRFNTEAFF
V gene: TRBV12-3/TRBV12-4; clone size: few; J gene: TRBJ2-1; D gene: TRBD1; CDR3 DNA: TGTGCCAGCAGTCCCGGGACAGTCTCGGGTGAGCAGTTCTTC; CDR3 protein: CASSPGTVSGEQFF
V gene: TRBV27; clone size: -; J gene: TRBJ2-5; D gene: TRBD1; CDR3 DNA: TGTGCCAGCAGTTTCTCAGGGGGTAGCTGGGAGACCCAGTACTTC; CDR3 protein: CASSFSGGSWETQYF
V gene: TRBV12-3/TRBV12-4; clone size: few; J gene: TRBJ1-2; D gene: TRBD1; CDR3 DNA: TGTGCCACCTCTCCCCCGGGACAGGGCTATGGCTACACCTTC; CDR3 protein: CATSPPGQGYGYTF
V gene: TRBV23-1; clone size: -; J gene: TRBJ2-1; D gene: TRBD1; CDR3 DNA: TGCGCCGGACAACCGGGACAGGGGTTACATGAGCAGTTCTTC; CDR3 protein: CAGQPGQGLHEQFF
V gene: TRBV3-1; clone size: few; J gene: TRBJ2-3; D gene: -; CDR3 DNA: TGTGCCAGCAGCCAAGATCATTGGGGGACAGATACGCAGTATTTT; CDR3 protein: CASSQDHWGTDTQYF
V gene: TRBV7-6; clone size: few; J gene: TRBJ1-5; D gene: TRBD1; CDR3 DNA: TGTGCCAGCAGCTTAGCGGGACAGGATCAGCCCCAGCATTTT; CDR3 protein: CASSLAGQDQPQHF
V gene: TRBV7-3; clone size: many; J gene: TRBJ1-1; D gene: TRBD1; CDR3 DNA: TGTGCCAGCAGCCAGGGACAGCCAAACACTGAAGCTTTCTTT; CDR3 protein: CASSQGQPNTEAFF
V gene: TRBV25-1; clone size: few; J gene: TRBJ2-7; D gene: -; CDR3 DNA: TGTGCCAGCAGTGGCGCGGGTGCTTCCTACGAGCAGTACTTC; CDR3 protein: CASSGAGASYEQYF
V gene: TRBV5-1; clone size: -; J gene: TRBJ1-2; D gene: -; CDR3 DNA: TGCGCCAGCAGCCCATCCAGGCAGGTTTATGGCTACACCTTC; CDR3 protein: CASSPSRQVYGYTF
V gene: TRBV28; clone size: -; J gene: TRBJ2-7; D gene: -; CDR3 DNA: TGTGCCAGCAGCCACCCCGGGGGCAAGAGTCCCTACGAGCAGTACTTC; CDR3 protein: CASSHPGGKSPYEQYF